The T cell receptor beta chain under discussion was sequenced for a study of neurological immune-mediated disorders. Using its own MiXCR run on the 5' RACE reads, TCRdb lists one record per CDR3 protein. The table lists about 50,000 distinct CDR3 sequences, roughly 4.4% of them singletons. The J segment lost 4 bases and the V segment lost 6 bases, leaving 8 bases of the junction unmatched. Per the germline V gene, CDR1 is MDHEN and CDR2 is SYDVKM. The CDR3 has 14 amino acids. In its sample, this clonotype was seen many times. Sequencing used PBMCs. The clonotype was recovered from a man in his fifties or sixties with multiple sclerosis. The V call is TRBV28, the J call TRBJ2-7; 8 nucleotides line up with TRBD2. The CDR3 region has the DNA TGTGCCAGCAGCCTGGAGCGGGAGTTGTACGAGCAGTACTTC. Protein sequence: CASSLERELYEQYF.